Below are 26 T cell receptor beta chains sequenced from a single sample in a study of T cell responses to AZD1222 COVID-19 vaccine. Sequenced by immunoSEQ multiplex PCR; TCRdb stores in-frame clones only, minus some. The sample includes about 100,000 clones, about 86% of them seen just once. This material consisted of peripheral blood, taken on day 0 of AZD1222 vaccination. Every receptor here comes from an adult in good health.

The chain combines TRBV11-3 with TRBJ1-1; D unresolved. The germline gives CDR1 SGHNT, CDR2 YENEEA. Trimming shortened V by 1 base and J by 6 bases, and 9 bases separated the two germline ends. The CDR3 is 13 residues long. Here the CDR3 reads CASSLGRVSEAFF. The CDR3 coding sequence is TGTGCCAGCAGCTTAGGTAGAGTGTCTGAAGCTTTCTTT.

This chain connects TRBV6-5 to TRBJ1-2; D is ambiguous. V lost 4 bases to trimming and J lost 3 bases, with 9 bases between them. The length of the CDR3 is 13 residues. Germline lookup yields CDR1 MNHEY and CDR2 SVGAGI. The CDR3 sequence: CASSFGRYYGYTF. The CDR3 coding sequence is TGTGCCAGCAGTTTCGGGCGGTACTATGGCTACACCTTC.

CDR3 nucleotides: TGCGCCAGCAGCTTGGTGGAGGCGAGCGAGCAGTACTTC. Translating gives CASSLVEASEQYF. V gene TRBV5-1 combines with J gene TRBJ2-7; weak D call: TRBD2 (5 bases). Germline lookup yields CDR1 SGHRS and CDR2 YFSETQ. The CDR3 is made up of 13 amino acids. V lost 0 bases to trimming and J lost 6 bases, with 10 bases between them.

J is TRBJ1-2 and V is TRBV6-5, with 7 bases matching TRBD1. V shed 1 base, J shed 8 bases, and the junction held 4 bases outside the gene matches. The CDR3 totals 13 residues. In germline, CDR1 is MNHEY, CDR2 SVGAGI. The chain's CDR3 is CASSYFRGSGYTF. The CDR3 DNA follows: TGTGCCAGCAGTTACTTCAGGGGGAGCGGCTACACCTTC.

The J gene is TRBJ2-1, the V gene TRBV5-6, with D maybe TRBD1 (5 bases). V was pared by 4 bases and J by 5 bases, with 10 bases between. The CDR3 has 13 residues. Germline assignment: CDR1 SGHDT and CDR2 YYEEEE. CDR3 DNA sequence: TGTGCCAGCAGCCGGACAAGTAACAATGAGCAGTTCTTC. It specifies CASSRTSNNEQFF.

In its sample, this clone was seen once. CDR3 nucleotide sequence: TGTGCCAGCAGTCGAGCCCGACAGGGCGATCAGCCCCAGCATTTT. It yields the protein CASSRARQGDQPQHF. The rearrangement links TRBV6-2 or TRBV6-3 to TRBJ1-5; 7 bases agree with TRBD1. V was clipped by 5 bases and J by 5 bases; unmatched bases: 9. Looked up from germline, CDR1 is MNHEY and CDR2 is SVGEGT. The CDR3 is 15 residues long.

The J gene is TRBJ2-7, the V gene TRBV28; 10 nucleotides agree with TRBD1. V lost 5 bases to trimming and J lost 4 bases; unmatched junction nucleotides: 8. CDR1 and CDR2 from the germline V gene are MDHEN and SYDVKM. The CDR3 has 15 amino acids. The CDR3 DNA is TGTGCCAGCAGTGCCCCGGGACAGGGGTTGTACGAGCAGTACTTC. Its protein product is CASSAPGQGLYEQYF.

V gene TRBV15 combines with J gene TRBJ2-5, with D possibly TRBD1 on 6 matching bases. The germline V gene has CDR1 LNHNV and CDR2 YYDKDF (reference sequence). The CDR3 is 14 residues long. Between the trimmed V and J ends, which lost 0 bases and 5 bases, there was a span of 10 bases. CDR3 sequence reads: CATSRDSQGETQYF. CDR3 bases: TGTGCCACCAGCAGAGATAGTCAGGGGGAGACCCAGTACTTC.

The chain joins TRBV5-8 to TRBJ1-6, with D possibly TRBD1 on 6 matching bases. V lost 4 bases, J lost 8 bases, and 13 bases lay in between. Germline lookup yields CDR1 SGHTS and CDR2 YDEGEE. The CDR3 is made up of 14 amino acids. CDR3 residues: CASSRTELDSPLHF. CDR3 coding DNA: TGTGCCAGCAGCCGGACAGAGCTGGATTCACCCCTCCACTTT.

The chain joins TRBV5-1 to TRBJ1-1; 8 bases are a match to TRBD1. The V gene's germline CDR1 is SGHRS and CDR2 YFSETQ. This CDR3 spans 15 amino acids. V shed 1 base and J 1 base; nucleotides not matched to a gene: 3. The CDR3 DNA sequence: TGCGCCAGCAGCTTGTCCGGGACAGGGAACACTGAAGCTTTCTTT. This sequence encodes CASSLSGTGNTEAFF.

The chain uses TRBV25-1 and TRBJ2-1; 8 positions agree with TRBD1. This CDR3 contains 15 residues. The germline CDR1 and CDR2 sequences are MGHDK and SYGVNS. V lost 8 bases, J lost 6 bases, and 12 bases stayed unmatched. CDR3 nucleotide sequence: TGTGCCAGCGCCACGGACAGGGTCAACTTCAATGAGCAGTTCTTC. This sequence encodes CASATDRVNFNEQFF.

This rearrangement joins TRBV12-3 or TRBV12-4 to TRBJ1-2; no clear D gene. V lost 2 bases, J lost 5 bases, and 6 bases lay in between. There are 12 residues in the CDR3. The CDR3 sequence is CASSLNDYGYTF. The CDR3 DNA sequence: TGTGCCAGCAGTTTAAATGATTATGGCTACACCTTC.

This clone was counted between two and nine times. A read error may account for a junction end that differs from germline. The genes are TRBV5-5 and TRBJ1-4; D gene unclear. Looked up from germline, CDR1 is SGHKS and CDR2 is YYEKEE (reference sequence). This CDR3 contains 12 residues. The CDR3, as DNA: TGTGCCAGCAGCTTCCAAAATGAAAAGCTGTTTTTT. Its translation is CASSFQNEKLFF.

The sample holds a few counts of this clone. The chain uses TRBV7-3 and TRBJ2-2; D not certain. This CDR3 is built from 15 residues. Trimming shortened V by 3 bases and J by 1 base, and 9 bases separated the two germline ends. Germline values: CDR1 SGHTA, CDR2 FQGTGA. The CDR3 region has the DNA TGTGCCAGCAGCTTGAGGACGGGGAACACCGGGGAGCTGTTTTTT. Translating gives CASSLRTGNTGELFF.

The V and J genes are TRBV12-1 and TRBJ1-3; TRBD1 was called by the table and not checked on the DNA. TRBV12-1 is tagged as a pseudogene. The CDR3 runs 15 residues. CDR3 bases: TGTGCCAGCACTAGTCGCAGGGGCTCTGGGGACACCATATATTTT. This encodes CASTSRRGSGDTIYF.

The rearrangement joins TRBV7-2 to TRBJ2-1, with D perhaps matching TRBD2 (7 bases). Trimming removed 8 bases from V and 4 bases from J, with 21 bases in between. The CDR3 length is 16 residues. Germline V CDR1 and CDR2: SGHTA, FQGNSA. CDR3 sequence reads: CASVLVAGAIYNEQFF. CDR3 DNA sequence: TGTGCCAGCGTCTTAGTGGCGGGGGCCATATACAATGAGCAGTTCTTC.

In its sample, this clone was seen a few times. The rearrangement uses TRBV28 and TRBJ1-2; 8 bases fit TRBD1. The CDR3 consists of 16 residues. The junction had 11 bases not matched to a gene; V was cut back by 4 bases and J by 4 bases. Germline V CDR1 and CDR2: MDHEN, SYDVKM. The CDR3 is CASSSSSGQGAYGYTF. The CDR3 DNA is TGTGCCAGCAGTTCATCCTCGGGGCAGGGGGCCTATGGCTACACCTTC.

V and J are TRBV11-1 and TRBJ2-7; weak D call: TRBD1 (6 bases). The CDR3 contains 13 residues. V lost 1 base to trimming and J lost 6 bases, with 10 bases between them. Per germline, CDR1 SGHAT and CDR2 FQDESV (reference sequence). The CDR3 protein is CASSLVTGLEQYF. CDR3 nucleotide sequence: TGTGCCAGCAGCTTAGTTACAGGGCTCGAGCAGTACTTC.

This clone appeared a few times. The V and J genes are TRBV21-1 and TRBJ1-1. TRBV21-1 is deemed a pseudogene. The CDR3 spans 15 residues. CDR3 region: CASSNYRGGSAEAFF. CDR3 in DNA: TGTGCCAGCAGCAATTACAGGGGAGGGAGCGCTGAAGCTTTCTTT.

This clone was seen only once. Written as DNA, the CDR3 is TGCGCCAGCAGCCAAGGACAGGGCCACCAAGAGACCCAGTACTTC. Translated, it gives CASSQGQGHQETQYF. This sequence joins TRBV4-3 and TRBJ2-5, with 7 bases fitting TRBD1. V was pared by 1 base and J by 0 bases, with 2 bases of the junction left unmatched. The CDR3 has 15 amino acids. Germline loops: CDR1 LGHNA, CDR2 YSLEER.

This chain joins TRBV14 and TRBJ2-5; TRBD1 matches 11 bases. Losses at the gene ends were 4 bases for V and 4 bases for J; bases not matched to a gene: 8. The CDR3 contains 16 residues. Germline lookup yields CDR1 SGHDN and CDR2 FVKESK. The CDR3, as DNA: TGTGCCAGCAGCCCTTTTGGACAGGGGGCTACAGAGACCCAGTACTTC. This codes for CASSPFGQGATETQYF.

This clone was detected only a few times. The rearrangement uses TRBV28 and TRBJ1-2, with D unresolved. Trimming pared 5 bases from V and 3 bases from J, leaving 10 bases between. This CDR3 spans 13 amino acids. Germline assignment: CDR1 MDHEN and CDR2 SYDVKM. The chain's CDR3 is CASSGVKDYGYTF. CDR3 sequence (DNA): TGTGCCAGCAGTGGAGTGAAGGACTATGGCTACACCTTC.

This clone was counted between two and nine times. V and J are TRBV29-1 and TRBJ1-5; D may be TRBD1 (5 bases). The CDR3 contains 14 residues. Trimming cost V 5 bases and J 2 bases, with 13 bases left between them. The germline gives CDR1 SQVTM, CDR2 ANQGSEA. The CDR3 bases are TGCAGCGTTCGTGGGGGGGATGGCAATCAGCCCCAGCATTTT. Translation: CSVRGGDGNQPQHF. The complete variable domain, with remaining parts taken from reference TRBV29-1 and TRBJ1-5, reads SAVISQKPSRDICQRGTSLTIQCQVDSQVTMMFWYRQQPGQSLTLIATANQGSEATYESGFVIDKFPISRPNLTFSTLTVSNMSPEDSSIYLCSVRGGDGNQPQHFGDGTRLSIL.

The rearrangement uses TRBV25-1 and TRBJ2-3; D is possibly TRBD2 (6 bases). The germline V and J ends were trimmed by 3 bases and 1 base, with 8 bases remaining between them. This CDR3 spans 14 amino acids. Per the germline V gene, CDR1 is MGHDK and CDR2 is SYGVNS. CDR3 sequence: CASSDTGGTDTQYF. DNA of the CDR3: TGTGCCAGCAGTGACACGGGGGGCACAGATACGCAGTATTTT. The full variable domain, in which reference TRBV25-1 and TRBJ2-3 provide the parts outside the CDR3, is EADIYQTPRYLVIGTGKKITLECSQTMGHDKMYWYQQDPGMELHLIHYSYGVNSTEKGDLSSESTVSRIRTEHFPLTLESARPSHTSQYLCASSDTGGTDTQYFGPGTRLTVL.

The chain combines TRBV5-1 with TRBJ1-2, with D uncertain. V lost 6 bases, J lost 0 bases, and 12 bases lay in between. The CDR3 has 14 amino acids. The germline gives CDR1 SGHRS, CDR2 YFSETQ. CDR3 residues: CASTPGTANYGYTF. The CDR3 DNA is TGCGCCAGCACCCCCGGAACAGCTAACTATGGCTACACCTTC.

The chain is built from TRBV5-1 and TRBJ1-1; D unresolved. From germline, CDR1 is SGHRS and CDR2 YFSETQ. The CDR3 consists of 13 residues. Trimming took 2 bases from V and 0 from J, leaving 5 bases between them. In DNA, the CDR3 is TGCGCCAGCAGCTTCTCGGTGAACACTGAAGCTTTCTTT. It translates to CASSFSVNTEAFF.